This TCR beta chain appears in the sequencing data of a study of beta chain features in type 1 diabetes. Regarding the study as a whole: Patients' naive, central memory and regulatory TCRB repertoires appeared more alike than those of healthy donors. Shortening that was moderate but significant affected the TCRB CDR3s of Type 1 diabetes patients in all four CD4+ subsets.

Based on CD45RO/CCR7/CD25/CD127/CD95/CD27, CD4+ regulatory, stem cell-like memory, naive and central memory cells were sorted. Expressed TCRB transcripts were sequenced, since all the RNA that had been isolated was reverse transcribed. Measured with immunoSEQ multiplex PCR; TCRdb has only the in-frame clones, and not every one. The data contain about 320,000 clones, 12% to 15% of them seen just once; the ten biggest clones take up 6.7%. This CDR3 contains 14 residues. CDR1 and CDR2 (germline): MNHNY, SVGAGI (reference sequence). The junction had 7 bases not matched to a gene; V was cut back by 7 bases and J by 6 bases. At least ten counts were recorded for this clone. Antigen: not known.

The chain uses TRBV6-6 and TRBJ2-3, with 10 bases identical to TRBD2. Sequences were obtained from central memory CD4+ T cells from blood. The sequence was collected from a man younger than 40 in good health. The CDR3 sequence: CASTSGGARDTQYF. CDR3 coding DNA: TGTGCCAGCACCAGCGGGGGGGCGAGGGATACGCAGTATTTT.